The source of this T cell receptor (beta chain) is a study of blood T cell repertoires in COVID-19 (TCRdb year 2020). Describing the broader study: The collaborator samples originated in the United States, Italy and Spain and spanned the acute and convalescent phases of COVID-19. The prospective study material was composed of cDNA or gDNA derived from T cells, B-cell-depleted T cells, or PBMCs. The repertoires were released in a freely available public database meant as a resource for research on the immune response to SARS-CoV-2. The dataset comprised deeply sampled blood TCRbeta repertoires from subjects exposed to, actively infected with, or recovered from COVID-19. A de-identified subject ID, COVID-19 status, age in years and sex were almost always included in the sample metadata. Samples came from the ongoing ImmuneRACE study (first 160 participants) plus 1,254 subjects from 6 global collaborators. HLA class I and class II types, where available, came from metadata supplied by the sample provider rather than from assay-based typing. Overall results and qualifications from the work: The amount of clinical and demographic metadata varied by source and participant and was provided uncurated.

The immunoSEQ Assay, a bias-controlled multiplex PCR, was used to amplify TCRbeta CDR3 regions from genomic DNA. In the authors' own workflow: The number of nucleated cells in each sample was estimated from the amplification of reference gene primers within the assay. To quantify the absolute abundance of each unique TCRbeta CDR3 rearrangement, sequence reads were collapsed and filtered. For each sample, productive Simpson clonality was calculated as the square root of Simpson's diversity index across productive rearrangements. The table was pulled from immuneACCESS by TCRdb, which kept in-frame rearrangements only. Such tables lose some clones; where checked, under half of the loss comes from unresolved V genes, and the rest has no known cause. Clone size and V and J calls were adopted from that table, with D and trimming inferred from the DNA. This sample has 260,000 or so clones in its table, and 87% of those were observed once. The ten largest clones take up 2% to 3% of the sample.

Enrolling through a virtual design, the prospective study's participants ranged in age from roughly 18 to 100 years and lived across 20 to 25 United States geographic areas. To assign participants to cohorts, the prospective study relied on clinical history that participants themselves reported in a screening survey and a study questionnaire. Each participant in the prospective study had whole blood, serum and a nasopharyngeal or oropharyngeal swab collected by mobile phlebotomists. Additional blood draws and questionnaires over an approximately two-month period could optionally be provided by prospective study participants. Before DNA extraction, blood samples from the prospective study were shipped at room temperature or frozen. V and J are trimmed by 1 base and 4 bases, and the gene matches miss 3 bases of the junction. In the germline V gene (reference sequence), CDR1 corresponds to LGHDT and CDR2 to YNNKEL. From cysteine to phenylalanine, the CDR3 is 16 amino acids long. The CDR3 DNA has 48 bases and is translated from base 1.

Remarks on this clone: This clone's antigen is unknown. Within one base of it there is no much larger clone, and no base qualities were kept.

This sequence was found in a woman aged 25-40 years with acute COVID-19. Sequenced input: PBMCs or T cells enriched from blood (not recorded which). The receptor chain draws on TRBV3-1 (or the pseudogene TRBV3-2) and TRBJ2-1, with 11 central nucleotides matching TRBD2. The CDR3: CASSQVPSGGYNEQFF. The nucleotides read TGTGCCAGCAGCCAAGTCCCTAGCGGGGGGTACAATGAGCAGTTCTTC.